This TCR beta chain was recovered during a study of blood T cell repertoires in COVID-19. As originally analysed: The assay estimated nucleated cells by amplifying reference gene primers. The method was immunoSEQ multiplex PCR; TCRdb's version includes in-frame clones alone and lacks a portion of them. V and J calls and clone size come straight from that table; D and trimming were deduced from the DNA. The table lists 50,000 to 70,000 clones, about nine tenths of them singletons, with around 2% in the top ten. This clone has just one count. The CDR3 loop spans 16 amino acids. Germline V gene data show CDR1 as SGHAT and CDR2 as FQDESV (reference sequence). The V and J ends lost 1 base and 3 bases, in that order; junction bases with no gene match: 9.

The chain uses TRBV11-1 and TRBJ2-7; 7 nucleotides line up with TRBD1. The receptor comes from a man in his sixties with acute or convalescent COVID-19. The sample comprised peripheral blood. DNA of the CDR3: TGTGCCAGCAGCTTAGGGGCGCGACAGGGTCACTACGAGCAGTACTTC. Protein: CASSLGARQGHYEQYF.